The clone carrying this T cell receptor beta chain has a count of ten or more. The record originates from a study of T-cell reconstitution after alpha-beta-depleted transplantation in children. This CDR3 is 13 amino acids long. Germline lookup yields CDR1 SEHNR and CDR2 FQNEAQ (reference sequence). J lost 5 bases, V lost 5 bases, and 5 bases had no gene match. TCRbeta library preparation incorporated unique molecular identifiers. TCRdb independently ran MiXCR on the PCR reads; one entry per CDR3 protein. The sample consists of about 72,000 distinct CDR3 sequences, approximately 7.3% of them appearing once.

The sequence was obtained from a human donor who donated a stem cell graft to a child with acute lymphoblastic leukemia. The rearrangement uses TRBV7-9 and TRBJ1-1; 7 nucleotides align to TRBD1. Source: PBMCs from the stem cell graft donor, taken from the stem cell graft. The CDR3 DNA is TGTGCCAGCAGCCGGGACAGCGTGACTGAAGCTTTCTTT. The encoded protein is CASSRDSVTEAFF.